This T cell receptor (beta chain) emerged from a study of blood T cell repertoires in COVID-19. Study information: T cells, B-cell-depleted T cells, or PBMCs supplied cDNA or gDNA.

The germline V gene encodes CDR1 SGHRS and CDR2 YFSETQ. Trimming took 5 bases from V and 2 from J, leaving 16 bases between them. This CDR3 spans 15 amino acids. Individuals aged 18 to 89 years were recruited from some 26 US areas. Cohorts were determined from participant-reported clinical history. Source study methods: Quantification of nucleated cells was approximated via reference gene primer amplification. Assay used: immunoSEQ multiplex PCR; TCRdb lists only in-frame clones, some missing. V, J and clone size reflect that table, while D and trimming were determined from the DNA. The repertoire has roughly 290,000 clones, 90% of them found once; the top ten carry 1.5% to 2%.

Sequenced material: PBMCs or T cells enriched from blood (not recorded which). The chain couples TRBV5-1 to TRBJ2-5, with D possibly TRBD1 on 6 matching bases. The TCR was taken from a young woman with acute COVID-19. This chain's CDR3 is CASRWGKGGQETQYF. In DNA form, the CDR3 reads TGCGCCAGCAGATGGGGGAAAGGGGGACAAGAGACCCAGTACTTC.